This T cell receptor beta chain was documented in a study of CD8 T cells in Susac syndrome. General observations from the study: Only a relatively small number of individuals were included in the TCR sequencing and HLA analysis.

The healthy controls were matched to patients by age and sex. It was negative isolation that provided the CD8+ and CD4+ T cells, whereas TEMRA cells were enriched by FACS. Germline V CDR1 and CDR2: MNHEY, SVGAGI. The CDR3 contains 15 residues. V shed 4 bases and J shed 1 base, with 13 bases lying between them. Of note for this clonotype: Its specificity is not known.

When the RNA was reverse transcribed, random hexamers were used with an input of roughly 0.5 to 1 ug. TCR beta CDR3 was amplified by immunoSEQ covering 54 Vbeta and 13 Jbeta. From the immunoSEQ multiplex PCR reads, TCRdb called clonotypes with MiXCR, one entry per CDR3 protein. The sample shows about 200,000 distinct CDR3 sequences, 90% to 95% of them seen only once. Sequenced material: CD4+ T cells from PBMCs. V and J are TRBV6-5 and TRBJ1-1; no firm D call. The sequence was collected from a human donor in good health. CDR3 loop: CASSFLTRGNTEAFF. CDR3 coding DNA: TGTGCCAGCAGTTTCCTCACGCGAGGGAACACTGAAGCTTTCTTT.